This T cell receptor beta chain is from a study of blood T cell repertoires in COVID-19. Using immunoSEQ multiplex PCR, the repertoire was profiled, and TCRdb retains in-frame clones only, with some absent. The sample has about 60,000 clones, about 83% seen once. The germline V gene encodes CDR1 GTSNPN and CDR2 SVGIG (reference sequence). Trimming took 0 bases from V and 5 from J, leaving 14 bases between them. The CDR3 totals 15 residues. The specimen was peripheral blood. This chain joins TRBV30 and TRBJ1-5; D possibly corresponds to TRBD1 (5 bases). The receptor comes from a human donor in a cohort sampled during active COVID-19. As DNA, the CDR3 is TGTGCCTGGAGTGTACTGTTTGGGGCCGATCAGCCCCAGCATTTT. It is translated as CAWSVLFGADQPQHF.